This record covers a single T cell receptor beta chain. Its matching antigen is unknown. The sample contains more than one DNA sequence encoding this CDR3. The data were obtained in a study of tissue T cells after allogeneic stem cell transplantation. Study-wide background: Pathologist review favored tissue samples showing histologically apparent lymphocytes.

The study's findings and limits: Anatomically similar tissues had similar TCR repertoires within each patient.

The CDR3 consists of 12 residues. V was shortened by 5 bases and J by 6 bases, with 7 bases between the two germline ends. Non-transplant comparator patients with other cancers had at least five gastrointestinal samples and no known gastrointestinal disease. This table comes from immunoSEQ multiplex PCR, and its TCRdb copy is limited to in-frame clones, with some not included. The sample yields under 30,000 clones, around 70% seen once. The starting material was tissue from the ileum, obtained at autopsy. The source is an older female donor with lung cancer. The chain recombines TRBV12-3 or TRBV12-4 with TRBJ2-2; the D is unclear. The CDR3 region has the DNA TGTGCCAGCAGTCCTGGTCCCGGGGAGCTGTTTTTT. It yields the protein CASSPGPGELFF.